Each of the 11 T cell receptor beta chains below was sequenced from the same sample in a study of PD-L1 blockade in urothelial cancer. Profiled with immunoSEQ multiplex PCR; TCRdb holds only in-frame clones, not every one. The profile shows 95,000 to 100,000 clones, roughly 84% of them singletons. Time point specified: pretreatment peripheral blood. The input for sequencing was PBMCs, taken around atezolizumab (anti-PD-L1) treatment. Receptors originate from a man in his sixties with urothelial cancer.

The DNA of the CDR3 is TGTGCCAGTAGTAAGGGACTAGCGGGAATCACAGATACGCAGTATTTT. Translated, it gives CASSKGLAGITDTQYF. This chain connects TRBV19 to TRBJ2-3; 13 bases line up with TRBD2. The CDR3 runs to 16 residues. V shed 4 bases and J 2 bases; nucleotides not matched to a gene: 3. The germline CDR1 and CDR2 sequences are LNHDA and SQIVND (reference sequence).

The chain uses TRBV11-3 and TRBJ2-2; tentatively, D is TRBD2 (6 bases). This CDR3 spans 14 amino acids. Trimming shortened V by 6 bases and J by 5 bases, and 13 bases separated the two germline ends. CDR1 is SGHNT and CDR2 is YENEEA in the germline V gene. The CDR3 region has the DNA TGTGCCAGCAGAGGAGGGGACGGGACCGGGGAGCTGTTTTTT. The encoded protein is CASRGGDGTGELFF.

This chain connects TRBV7-9 to TRBJ1-2; tentative D call: TRBD1 (5 bases). This CDR3 comprises 14 residues. Trimming stripped 1 base from V and 8 bases from J, with 14 bases between. Germline V gene data show CDR1 as SEHNR and CDR2 as FQNEAQ (reference sequence). DNA of the CDR3: TGTGCCAGCAGCTTAGGTCGACAGACGAAGGGCTACACCTTC. Its translation is CASSLGRQTKGYTF.

The CDR3 DNA reads TGTGCCAGCAGAAAGGGGGAGAACATTCAGTACTTC. Protein product: CASRKGENIQYF. The V gene is TRBV27, the J gene TRBJ2-4; D is possibly TRBD1 (6 bases). V was pared by 6 bases and J by 7 bases, with 10 bases between. There are 12 residues in the CDR3. CDR1 is MNHEY and CDR2 is SMNVEV in the germline V gene (reference sequence).

The gene calls are TRBV29-1 and TRBJ2-3; no clear D. Germline CDR1 and CDR2: SQVTM and ANQGSEA. Trimming took off 3 bases at V and 4 bases at J, with 11 bases between the two ends. This CDR3 region has 13 residues. CDR3 loop: CSVDLLLADTQYF. CDR3 nucleotide sequence: TGCAGCGTTGATCTCCTACTCGCAGATACGCAGTATTTT.

The chain couples TRBV27 to TRBJ1-2, with a tentative D call TRBD1 (5 bases). V shed 4 bases and J shed 5 bases, with 14 bases lying between them. This CDR3 is built from 14 residues. CDR1 and CDR2 (germline): MNHEY, SMNVEV (reference sequence). The CDR3 loop is CASSSPGGEYGYTF. CDR3 DNA sequence: TGTGCCAGCAGTTCCCCGGGGGGAGAGTATGGCTACACCTTC.

This clone was seen just once. The chain has TRBV6-5 and TRBJ2-7, with a possible D match to TRBD1 (7 bases). V lost 0 bases and J 1 base, leaving 10 bases between the germline ends. The CDR3 consists of 15 residues. Per germline, CDR1 MNHEY and CDR2 SVGAGI. The CDR3 DNA reads as TGTGCCAGCAGTTACTCTCCAGGGGGGTCCTACGAGCAGTACTTC. It is translated as CASSYSPGGSYEQYF.

The chain recombines TRBV4-1 with TRBJ2-1, with 10 positions matching TRBD2. Germline lookup yields CDR1 MGHRA and CDR2 YSYEKL. V shed 0 bases, J shed 3 bases, and the junction held 5 bases outside the gene matches. The CDR3 spans 17 residues. The CDR3 is CASSQEPPSGGYNEQFF. The CDR3 DNA reads as TGCGCCAGCAGCCAAGAACCCCCTAGCGGGGGCTACAATGAGCAGTTCTTC.

This clone was counted a single time. The J gene is TRBJ2-3, the V gene TRBV5-6; D is possibly TRBD2 (5 bases). V lost 1 base, J lost 1 base, and 7 bases lay in between. There are 14 residues in the CDR3. The germline CDR1 and CDR2 sequences are SGHDT and YYEEEE. The CDR3 sequence: CASSLLLGTDTQYF. The CDR3 DNA reads as TGTGCCAGCAGCTTGCTACTAGGCACAGATACGCAGTATTTT.

The rearrangement uses TRBV7-2 and TRBJ2-5, with D uncertain. The CDR3 loop spans 14 amino acids. Trimming left V 5 bases short and J 4 bases short, with 14 bases between. CDR1 is SGHTA and CDR2 is FQGNSA in the germline V gene. The CDR3: CASSNDWRGETQYF. As DNA, the CDR3 is TGTGCCAGCAGCAATGACTGGCGCGGAGAGACCCAGTACTTC.

The J gene is TRBJ2-4, the V gene TRBV28, with 7 bases identical to TRBD1. The germline V gene has CDR1 MDHEN and CDR2 SYDVKM. CDR3 length: 15 residues. V lost 6 bases, J lost 3 bases, and 8 bases stayed unmatched. Here the CDR3 DNA reads TGTGCCAGCAGACCAGGGGGTTTCGTCAAAAACATTCAGTACTTC. It is translated as CASRPGGFVKNIQYF.